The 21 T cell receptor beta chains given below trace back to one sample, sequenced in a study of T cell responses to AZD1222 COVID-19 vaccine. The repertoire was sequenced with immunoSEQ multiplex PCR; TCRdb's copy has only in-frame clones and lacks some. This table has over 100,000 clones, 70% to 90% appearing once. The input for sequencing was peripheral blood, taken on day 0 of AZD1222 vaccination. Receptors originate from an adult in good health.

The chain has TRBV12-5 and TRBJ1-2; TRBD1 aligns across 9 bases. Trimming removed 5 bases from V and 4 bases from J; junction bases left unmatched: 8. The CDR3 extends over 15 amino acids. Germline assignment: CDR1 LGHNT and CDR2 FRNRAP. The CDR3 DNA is TGTGCTAGTGGTCCAGGACAGGGGCGGGCCTATGGCTACACCTTC. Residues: CASGPGQGRAYGYTF.

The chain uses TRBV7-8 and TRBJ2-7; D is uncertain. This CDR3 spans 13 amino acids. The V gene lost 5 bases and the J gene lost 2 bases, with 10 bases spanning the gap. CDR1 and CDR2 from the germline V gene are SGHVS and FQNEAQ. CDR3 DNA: TGTGCCAGCAGCGGCGATGGGGCCTACGAGCAGTACTTC. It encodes CASSGDGAYEQYF.

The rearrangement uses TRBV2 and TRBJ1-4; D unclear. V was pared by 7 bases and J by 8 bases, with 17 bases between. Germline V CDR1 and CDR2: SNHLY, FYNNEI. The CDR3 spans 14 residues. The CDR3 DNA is TGTGCCAGCACCAGGCTGGCGACTGGGGAAAAACTGTTTTTT. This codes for CASTRLATGEKLFF. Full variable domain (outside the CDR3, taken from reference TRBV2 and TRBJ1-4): EPEVTQTPSHQVTQMGQEVILRCVPISNHLYFYWYRQILGQKVEFLVSFYNNEISEKSEIFDDQFSVERPDGSNFTLKIRSTKLEDSAMYFCASTRLATGEKLFFGSGTQLSVL.

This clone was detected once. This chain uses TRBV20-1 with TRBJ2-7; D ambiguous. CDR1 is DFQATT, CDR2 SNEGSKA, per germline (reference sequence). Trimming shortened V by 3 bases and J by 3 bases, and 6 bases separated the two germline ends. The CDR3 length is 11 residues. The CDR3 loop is CSASGFYEQYF. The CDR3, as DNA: TGCAGTGCTAGCGGGTTCTACGAGCAGTACTTC.

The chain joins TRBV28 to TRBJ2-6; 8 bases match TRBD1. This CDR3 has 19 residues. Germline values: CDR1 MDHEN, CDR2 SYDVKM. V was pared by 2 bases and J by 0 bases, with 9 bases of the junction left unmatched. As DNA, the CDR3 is TGTGCCAGCAGTTTACTGTCGGGACAGGTTATCTCTGGGGCCAACGTCCTGACTTTC. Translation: CASSLLSGQVISGANVLTF.

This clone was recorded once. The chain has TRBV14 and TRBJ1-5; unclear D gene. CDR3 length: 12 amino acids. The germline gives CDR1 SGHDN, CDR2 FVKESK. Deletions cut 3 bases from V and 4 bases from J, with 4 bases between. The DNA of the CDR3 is TGTGCCAGCAGCCACTCTAATCAGCCCCAGCATTTT. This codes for CASSHSNQPQHF.

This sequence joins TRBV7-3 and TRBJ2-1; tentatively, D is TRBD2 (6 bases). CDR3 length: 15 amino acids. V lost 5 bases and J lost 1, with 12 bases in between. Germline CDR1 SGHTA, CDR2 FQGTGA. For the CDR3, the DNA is TGTGCCAGCAGCCTATGGGGGGAGTCCTACAATGAGCAGTTCTTC. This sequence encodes CASSLWGESYNEQFF. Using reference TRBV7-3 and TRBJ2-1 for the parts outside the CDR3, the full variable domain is GAGVSQTPSNKVTEKGKYVELRCDPISGHTALYWYRQSLGQGPEFLIYFQGTGAADDSGLPNDRFFAVRPEGSVSTLKIQRTERGDSAVYLCASSLWGESYNEQFFGPGTRLTVL.

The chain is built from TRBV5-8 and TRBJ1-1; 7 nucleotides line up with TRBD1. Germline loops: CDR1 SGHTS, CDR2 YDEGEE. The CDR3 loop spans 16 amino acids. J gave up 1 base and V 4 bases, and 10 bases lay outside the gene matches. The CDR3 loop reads CASSPHAGTANTEAFF. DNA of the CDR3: TGTGCCAGCAGCCCTCACGCCGGGACAGCGAACACTGAAGCTTTCTTT.

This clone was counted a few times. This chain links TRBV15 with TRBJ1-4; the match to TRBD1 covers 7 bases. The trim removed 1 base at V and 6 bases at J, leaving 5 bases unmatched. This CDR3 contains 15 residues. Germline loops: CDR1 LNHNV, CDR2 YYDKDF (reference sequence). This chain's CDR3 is CATSRGDSGDEKLFF. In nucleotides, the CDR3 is TGTGCCACCAGCAGAGGGGACAGCGGCGATGAAAAACTGTTTTTT.

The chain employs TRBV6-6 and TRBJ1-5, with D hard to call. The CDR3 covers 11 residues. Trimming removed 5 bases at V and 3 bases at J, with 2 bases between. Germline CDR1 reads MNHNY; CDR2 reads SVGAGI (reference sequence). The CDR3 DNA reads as TGTGCCAGCAGTGACAATCAGCCCCAGCATTTT. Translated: CASSDNQPQHF.

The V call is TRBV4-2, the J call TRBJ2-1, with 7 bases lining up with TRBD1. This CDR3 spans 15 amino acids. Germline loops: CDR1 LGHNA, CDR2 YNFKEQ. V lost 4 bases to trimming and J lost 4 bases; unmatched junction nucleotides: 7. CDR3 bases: TGTGCCAGCAGCCGACAGGGCAATTTTTACAATGAGCAGTTCTTC. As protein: CASSRQGNFYNEQFF.

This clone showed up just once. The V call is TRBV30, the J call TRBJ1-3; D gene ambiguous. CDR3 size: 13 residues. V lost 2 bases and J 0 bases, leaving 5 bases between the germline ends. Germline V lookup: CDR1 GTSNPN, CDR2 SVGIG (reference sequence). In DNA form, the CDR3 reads TGTGCCTGGAGTCGGGCCTCTGGAAACACCATATATTTT. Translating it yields CAWSRASGNTIYF. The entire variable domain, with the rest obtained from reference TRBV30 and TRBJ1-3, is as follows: SQTIHQWPATLVQPVGSPLSLECTVEGTSNPNLYWYRQAAGRGLQLLFYSVGIGQISSEVPQNLSASRPQDRQFILSSKKLLLSDSGFYLCAWSRASGNTIYFGEGSWLTVV.

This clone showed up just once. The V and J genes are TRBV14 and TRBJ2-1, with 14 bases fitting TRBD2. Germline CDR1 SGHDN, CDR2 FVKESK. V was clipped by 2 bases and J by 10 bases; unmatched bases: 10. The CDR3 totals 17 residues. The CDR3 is CASSQPTGLAGDGEQFF. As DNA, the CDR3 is TGTGCCAGCAGCCAACCTACGGGACTAGCGGGAGATGGGGAGCAGTTCTTC.

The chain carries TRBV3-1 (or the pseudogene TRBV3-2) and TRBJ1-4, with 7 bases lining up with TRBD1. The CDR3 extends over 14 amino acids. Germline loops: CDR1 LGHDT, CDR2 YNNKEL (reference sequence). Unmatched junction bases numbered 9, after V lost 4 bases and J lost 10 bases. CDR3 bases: TGTGCCAGCAGCCCATCCTTGCAGGGGGGAAAACTGTTTTTT. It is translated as CASSPSLQGGKLFF.

CDR3 amino acids: CASSPRGVGEKLFF. CDR3 nucleotide sequence: TGTGCCAGCAGCCCCAGGGGGGTTGGCGAAAAACTGTTTTTT. This chain links TRBV7-9 with TRBJ1-4; 7 bases agree with TRBD1. The trim removed 5 bases at V and 8 bases at J, leaving 8 bases unmatched. This CDR3 has 14 residues. Germline-derived CDR1 and CDR2 are SEHNR and FQNEAQ (reference sequence). Full variable domain (missing parts from reference TRBV7-9 and TRBJ1-4): DTGVSQNPRHKITKRGQNVTFRCDPISEHNRLYWYRQTLGQGPEFLTYFQNEAQLEKSRLLSDRFSAERPKGSFSTLEIQRTEQGDSAMYLCASSPRGVGEKLFFGSGTQLSVL.

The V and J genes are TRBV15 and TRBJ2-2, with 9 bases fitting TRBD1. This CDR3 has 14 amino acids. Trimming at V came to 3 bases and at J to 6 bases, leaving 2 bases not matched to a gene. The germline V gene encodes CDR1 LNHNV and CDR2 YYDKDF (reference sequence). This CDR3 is CATSSRDRAGELFF. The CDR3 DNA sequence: TGTGCCACCAGCAGCCGGGACAGGGCCGGGGAGCTGTTTTTT. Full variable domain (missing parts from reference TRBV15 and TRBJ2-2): DAMVIQNPRYQVTQFGKPVTLSCSQTLNHNVMYWYQQKSSQAPKLLFHYYDKDFNNEADTPDNFQSRRPNTSFCFLDIRSPGLGDTAMYLCATSSRDRAGELFFGEGSRLTVL.

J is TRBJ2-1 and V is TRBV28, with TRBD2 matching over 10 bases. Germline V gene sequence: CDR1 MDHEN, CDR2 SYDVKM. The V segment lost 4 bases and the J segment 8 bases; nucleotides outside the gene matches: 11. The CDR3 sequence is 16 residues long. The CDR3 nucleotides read TGTGCCAGCAGTTATCAGGTAGCGGGAGGCGTCGATGAGCAGTTCTTC. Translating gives CASSYQVAGGVDEQFF.

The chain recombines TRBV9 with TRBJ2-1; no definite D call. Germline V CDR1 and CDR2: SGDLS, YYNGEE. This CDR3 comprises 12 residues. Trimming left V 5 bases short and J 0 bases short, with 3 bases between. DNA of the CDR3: TGTGCCAGCAGTCTCTCCTACAATGAGCAGTTCTTC. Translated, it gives CASSLSYNEQFF.

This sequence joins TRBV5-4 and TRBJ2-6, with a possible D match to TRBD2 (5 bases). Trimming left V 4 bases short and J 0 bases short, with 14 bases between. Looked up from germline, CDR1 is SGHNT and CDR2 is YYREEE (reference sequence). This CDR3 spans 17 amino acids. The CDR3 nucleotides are TGTGCCAGCAGCACTCGGACTGAGAGCTCTGGGGCCAACGTCCTGACTTTC. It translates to CASSTRTESSGANVLTF.

CDR3 coding DNA: TGTGCCTGGAACGGGTTTACTAACTATGGCTACACCTTC. This codes for CAWNGFTNYGYTF. V and J are TRBV30 and TRBJ1-2; no firm D call. Per the germline V gene, CDR1 is GTSNPN and CDR2 is SVGIG (reference sequence). The CDR3 has 13 residues. Trimming took 4 bases from V and 0 from J, leaving 9 bases between them.

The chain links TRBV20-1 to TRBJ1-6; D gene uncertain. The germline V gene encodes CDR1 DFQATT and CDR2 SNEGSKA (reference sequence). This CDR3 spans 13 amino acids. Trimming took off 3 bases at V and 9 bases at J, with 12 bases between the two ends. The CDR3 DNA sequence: TGCAGTGCTAGTGTGGAGGCCCTTTCACCCCTCCACTTT. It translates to CSASVEALSPLHF.